This T cell receptor (beta chain) emerged from a study of shared clonotypes between healthy human individuals. Study-wide findings and caveats: The sampled material consisted only of blood, and tissue repertoires are likely to differ.

On this clone: No antigen is known for it.

In the original workflow: Without quality scores, immunoSEQ junctional reads could not be filtered like full-length reads. The protocol was immunoSEQ multiplex PCR, while the TCRdb copy is restricted to in-frame clones and leaves out a portion. That table supplies the V and J calls and clone size; D and trimming were determined from the DNA. This table holds 1 million to 1.3 million clones, around three quarters found once. The V gene's germline CDR1 is MDHEN and CDR2 SYDVKM. Trimming shortened V by 4 bases and J by 8 bases, and 17 bases separated the two germline ends. The CDR3 consists of 14 residues.

Sequenced sample: memory CD4+ T cells from PBMCs. The subset here: CD45RA-negative fraction. This clonotype originated in a man between 18 and 35 years old in good health. Some clones in this sample may be carry-over from other donors' samples. The chain links TRBV28 to TRBJ1-2; tentative D call: TRBD1 (5 bases). The CDR3 spells CASSSGGTAQGYTF. CDR3 sequence (DNA): TGTGCCAGCAGTTCAGGCGGGACGGCGCAGGGCTACACCTTC.